The 18 T cell receptor beta chains below were found in one sample sequenced in a study of tumor-infiltrating lymphocytes in localized non-small cell lung cancer. The protocol was immunoSEQ multiplex PCR, while the TCRdb copy is restricted to in-frame clones and leaves out a portion. The sample includes roughly 12,000 clones, about 86% seen only once; the top ten take about 8.3%. Material: uninvolved lung tissue not adjacent to the tumor. The receptor source for this set is a human donor with non-small cell lung cancer.

The J gene is TRBJ1-1, the V gene TRBV7-6; D unresolved. The CDR3 sequence is 15 residues long. Trimming removed 1 base from V and 0 bases from J, with 9 bases in between. CDR1 is SGHVS and CDR2 is FNYEAQ in the germline V gene. CDR3 bases: TGTGCCAGCAGCTTAGTAGAGGGAATGAACACTGAAGCTTTCTTT. As protein: CASSLVEGMNTEAFF.

About this clone itself: The conserved final phenylalanine or tryptophan is absent from the CDR3, which likely points to a read error. The DNA is omitted, as the CDR3 cannot be located on it reliably, and the CDR3 follows TCRdb's listing. The rearrangement links TRBV29-1 to TRBJ2-3; the tabulated D call, TRBD2, remains unverified against the DNA. CDR1 and CDR2 from the germline V gene are SQVTM and ANQGSEA. The CDR3 adds up to 12 amino acids, both ends counted. CDR3 region: CSVDLTSGGCLC.

V is TRBV6-5 and J is TRBJ2-1; the D is unclear. The CDR3 is 12 amino acids. Germline CDR1 is MNHEY and CDR2 is SVGAGI. Trimming pared 6 bases from V and 9 bases from J, leaving 12 bases between. The CDR3 here is CASRSTTGEQFF. The CDR3 bases are TGTGCCAGCAGGTCGACCACGGGTGAGCAGTTCTTC.

The chain carries TRBV5-5 and TRBJ2-5; D perhaps matches TRBD2 (5 bases). CDR3 length: 13 residues. Trimming took 1 base from V and 4 from J, leaving 8 bases between them. Per germline, CDR1 SGHKS and CDR2 YYEKEE (reference sequence). In nucleotides, the CDR3 is TGTGCCAGCAGCTTGCCCGGGGTAGAGACCCAGTACTTC. Amino acid sequence: CASSLPGVETQYF.

The CDR3 sequence is CASSLAANTEAFF. CDR3 DNA: TGTGCCAGCAGCTTGGCGGCGAACACTGAAGCTTTCTTT. The chain links TRBV5-6 to TRBJ1-1, with D unclear. V lost 0 bases and J 1 base, leaving 4 bases between the germline ends. The CDR3 is made up of 13 amino acids. CDR1 SGHDT and CDR2 YYEEEE come from the germline V gene.

This chain connects TRBV7-9 to TRBJ1-2; the D is unclear. CDR3 length equals 14 residues. The germline V gene has CDR1 SEHNR and CDR2 FQNEAQ (reference sequence). The germline V and J ends were trimmed by 1 base and 4 bases, with 10 bases remaining between them. The CDR3 nucleotides read TGTGCCAGCAGCTTAGTCGGGGAACCCTATGGCTACACCTTC. Protein sequence: CASSLVGEPYGYTF.

V usage is TRBV13 and J usage is TRBJ1-3, with D maybe TRBD1 (5 bases). CDR3 length: 15 amino acids. Germline-derived CDR1 and CDR2 are PRHDT and FYEKMQ (reference sequence). Trimming left V 5 bases short and J 1 base short, with 12 bases between. CDR3 bases: TGTGCCAGCAGCGGGGGGGGAGAGTCTGGAAACACCATATATTTT. Translated: CASSGGGESGNTIYF. The full variable domain, with the rest looked up from reference TRBV13 and TRBJ1-3, is AAGVIQSPRHLIKEKRETATLKCYPIPRHDTVYWYQQGPGQDPQFLISFYEKMQSDKGSIPDRFSAQQFSDYHSELNMSSLELGDSALYFCASSGGGESGNTIYFGEGSWLTVV.

This chain links TRBV5-6 with TRBJ1-1; 8 bases align to TRBD1. The germline V gene has CDR1 SGHDT and CDR2 YYEEEE. This CDR3 has 17 amino acids. V lost 4 bases, J lost 1 base, and 12 bases stayed unmatched. The CDR3 DNA reads as TGTGCCAGCAGCCCGCCAGGGGGCACCCGCAAGAACACTGAAGCTTTCTTT. As protein: CASSPPGGTRKNTEAFF.

This rearrangement joins TRBV4-1 to TRBJ2-6; 9 bases are a match to TRBD1. This CDR3 comprises 19 residues. Germline V gives CDR1 MGHRA, CDR2 YSYEKL. V trimming: 0 bases; J trimming: 0 bases; junction bases outside the gene matches: 6. This CDR3 reads CASSQDSGTGFSGANVLTF. In DNA, the CDR3 is TGCGCCAGCAGCCAAGACTCCGGGACAGGGTTCTCTGGGGCCAACGTCCTGACTTTC.

A few counts support this clone. CDR3 protein: CASSQDRSLAAEAFF. DNA for the CDR3: TGTGCCAGCAGCCAAGACCGATCTCTAGCCGCTGAAGCTTTCTTT. The V gene is TRBV14, the J gene TRBJ1-1; D gene uncertain. The CDR3 runs to 15 residues. With 0 bases removed from V and 6 bases from J, the gap between germline ends came to 14 bases. Germline lookup yields CDR1 SGHDN and CDR2 FVKESK.

The rearrangement joins TRBV7-6 to TRBJ2-1; unclear D gene. Germline V CDR1 and CDR2: SGHVS, FNYEAQ. The CDR3 contains 13 residues. Trimming took off 6 bases at V and 7 bases at J, with 13 bases between the two ends. The CDR3 DNA follows: TGTGCCAGCAGTTTAAGGTCTGGTAATGAGCAGTTCTTC. This codes for CASSLRSGNEQFF.

V is TRBV11-2 and J is TRBJ1-2; the D is unclear. Germline CDR1 reads SGHAT; CDR2 reads FQNNGV. Trimming stripped 3 bases from V and 2 bases from J, with 13 bases between. The CDR3 has 15 amino acids. CDR3 protein: CASSLGVRLNYGYTF. CDR3 nucleotides: TGTGCCAGCAGCTTGGGCGTTCGGCTCAACTATGGCTACACCTTC.

The chain links TRBV9 to TRBJ2-7; 8 bases map to TRBD1. The CDR3 loop spans 16 amino acids. V gave up 3 bases and J gave up 4 bases; unmatched junction bases: 12. The germline V gene has CDR1 SGDLS and CDR2 YYNGEE. The CDR3 DNA follows: TGTGCCAGCAGCGCCTCCATTTCAGGGGGCGAATACGAGCAGTACTTC. Amino acids: CASSASISGGEYEQYF.

The V call is TRBV7-8, the J call TRBJ1-5; D possibly corresponds to TRBD1 (6 bases). The CDR3 spans 16 residues. Trimming left V 5 bases short and J 0 bases short, with 14 bases between. Germline V gene data show CDR1 as SGHVS and CDR2 as FQNEAQ. The CDR3 bases are TGTGCCAGCAGCCTAGAGGGGGTTTATAGCAATCAGCCCCAGCATTTT. It is translated as CASSLEGVYSNQPQHF.

The chain has TRBV5-6 and TRBJ2-5, with D perhaps matching TRBD1 (6 bases). Germline CDR1 and CDR2: SGHDT and YYEEEE. V shed 4 bases and J shed 4 bases, with 17 bases lying between them. The CDR3 is 15 residues long. Written as DNA, the CDR3 is TGTGCCAGCAGCCCAATGACAGGACTTTTAGAGACCCAGTACTTC. Amino acid sequence: CASSPMTGLLETQYF.

The gene calls are TRBV5-6 and TRBJ2-6; TRBD2 is a possible D gene (6 bases). Germline V gene lookup returns CDR1 SGHDT and CDR2 YYEEEE. V lost 5 bases to trimming and J lost 0 bases, with 9 bases between them. CDR3 length: 15 amino acids. The CDR3 here is CASSRESSGANVLTF. The CDR3 DNA reads as TGTGCCAGCAGTCGGGAGAGCTCTGGGGCCAACGTCCTGACTTTC.

The chain uses TRBV6-5 and TRBJ2-3; D is tentatively TRBD1 or TRBD2 (6 bases each). V lost 0 bases to trimming and J lost 4 bases, with 14 bases between them. CDR1 MNHEY and CDR2 SVGAGI come from the germline V gene. This CDR3 has 16 residues. Written as DNA, the CDR3 is TGTGCCAGCAGTTACTCCGGGGGCCCCATGTCAGATACGCAGTATTTT. This translates into CASSYSGGPMSDTQYF.

V is TRBV4-2 and J is TRBJ1-5, with D possibly TRBD1 on 6 matching bases. Trimming left V 0 bases short and J 4 bases short, with 10 bases between. The CDR3 is 15 amino acids. Germline V lookup: CDR1 LGHNA, CDR2 YNFKEQ. The CDR3 sequence is CASSQEGTTNQPQHF. For the CDR3, the DNA is TGTGCCAGCAGCCAAGAGGGGACAACAAATCAGCCCCAGCATTTT.